The entry below describes one T cell receptor beta chain. What it recognizes is unknown. CDR3 length equals 14 residues. With V trimmed by 4 bases and J by 3 bases, 5 bases remained unmatched. Germline V gene data show CDR1 as GTSNPN and CDR2 as SVGIG (reference sequence). For TCR, cDNA came from 5'RACE template switching, which added a universal primer site and UMIs. TCRdb ran MiXCR on the 5' RACE reads and lists one entry per CDR3 protein. The sample holds some 300,000 distinct CDR3 sequences; about 10% are singletons and the top ten take around 3.2%. This specimen comes from a study of T cells after yellow fever vaccination. Findings of the study overall: Few clonotypes appeared in both CD4 and CD8 compartments. Weaker, the secondary response had a peak occurring faster, on day 5 versus 15.

The receptor comes from a man between 18 and 35 years old who received the YFV17D yellow fever vaccine. V usage is TRBV30 and J usage is TRBJ1-5, with TRBD1 matching over 8 bases. The specimen was CD4+ T cells sorted from PBMCs, collected 45 days after the yellow fever booster vaccination. CDR3: CAWTGQGYNQPQHF. DNA for the CDR3: TGTGCCTGGACTGGACAGGGATACAATCAGCCCCAGCATTTT.